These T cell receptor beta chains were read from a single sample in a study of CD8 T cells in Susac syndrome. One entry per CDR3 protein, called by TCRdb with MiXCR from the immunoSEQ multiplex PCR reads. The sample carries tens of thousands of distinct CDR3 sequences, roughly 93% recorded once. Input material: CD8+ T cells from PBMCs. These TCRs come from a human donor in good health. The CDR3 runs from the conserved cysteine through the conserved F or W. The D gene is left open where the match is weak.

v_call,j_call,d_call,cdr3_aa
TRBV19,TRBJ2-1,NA,CASSPWLGEQFF
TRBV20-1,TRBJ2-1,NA,CSATGTDYNEQFF
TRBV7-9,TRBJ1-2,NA,CASSLVRYGYTF
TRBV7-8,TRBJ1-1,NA,CASSWTANTEAFF
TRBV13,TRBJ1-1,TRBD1,CASSLGTGGWTEAFF
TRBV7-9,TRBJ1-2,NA,CASSLDRVGYTF
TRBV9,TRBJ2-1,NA,CASSVRHNEQFF
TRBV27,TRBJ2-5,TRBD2,CASSGSGRREETQYF
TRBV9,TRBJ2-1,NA,CASSPRDTYNEQFF
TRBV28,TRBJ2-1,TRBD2,CASSLAGRINEQFF
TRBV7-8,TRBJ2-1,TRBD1,CASSLASRTGSEQFF
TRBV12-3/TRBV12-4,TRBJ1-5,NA,CASTNSAGIMASNQPQHF
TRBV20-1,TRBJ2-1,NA,CSARGRESYNEQFF
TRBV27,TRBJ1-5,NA,CASSLSPYSNQPQHF
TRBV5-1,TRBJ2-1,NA,CASSLGGGDHNEQFF
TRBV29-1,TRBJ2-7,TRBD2,CSAVSGPYEQYF
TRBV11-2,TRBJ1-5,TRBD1,CASSLSGGVNQPQHF
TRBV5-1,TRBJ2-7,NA,CASRYRQELNEQYF
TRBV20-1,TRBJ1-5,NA,CSARSDLHSNQPQHF
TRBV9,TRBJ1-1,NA,CASSQSGGLTEAFF
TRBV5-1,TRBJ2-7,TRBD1,CASSLGTGESYEQYF
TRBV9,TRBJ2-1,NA,CASSVSTAGSHEQFF
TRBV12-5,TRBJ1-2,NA,CASGLPGLAAYTF
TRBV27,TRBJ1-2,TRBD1,CASSRDRVNGYTF
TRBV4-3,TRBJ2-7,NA,CASSQVAYSYEQYF
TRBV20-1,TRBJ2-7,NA,CSARETGPYEQYF
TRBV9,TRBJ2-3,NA,CASSPHTASPHRDTQYF
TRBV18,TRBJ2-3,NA,CASSRGTNPDTQYF
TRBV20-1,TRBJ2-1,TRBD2,CSASTGTSGSWYNEQFF
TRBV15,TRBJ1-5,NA,CATSSPGSSNQPQHF
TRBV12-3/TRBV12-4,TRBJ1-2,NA,CASRSGRGYTF
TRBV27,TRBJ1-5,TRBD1,CASSLSPPAGGQPQHF
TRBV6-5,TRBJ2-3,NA,CASSYTGTDTQYF